The T cell receptor beta chain described here comes from a study of T cell responses to AZD1222 COVID-19 vaccine. Study-wide results and caveats: Only six or seven AZD1222 recipients tested seropositive at baseline.

For this clone: Its cognate antigen is unknown.

The CDR3 runs 14 residues. Between the trimmed V and J ends, which lost 1 base and 2 bases, there was a span of 8 bases. Per germline, CDR1 MDHEN and CDR2 SYDVKM. Pooled samples include second doses given at about 4 or 12 weeks. Data came from immunoSEQ multiplex PCR; TCRdb stores just in-frame clones and leaves some out. Of about 120,000 clones listed, about 92% are singletons. V gene TRBV28 combines with J gene TRBJ1-2; D remains unclear. The TCR comes from an adult who received the AZD1222 COVID-19 vaccine. Sequencing used peripheral blood, obtained 28 days after the second AZD1222 dose. In nucleotides, the CDR3 is TGTGCCAGCAGTTTATTAGGCACCAACTATGGCTACACCTTC. Translating gives CASSLLGTNYGYTF.